Following are 9 T cell receptor beta chains from one sample sequenced in a study of beta chain features in type 1 diabetes. Expressed TCRB transcripts were sequenced after all isolated RNA was converted to cDNA. Sequenced by immunoSEQ multiplex PCR; TCRdb stores in-frame clones only, minus some. Of about 290,000 clones detected, roughly 8% appear once; the ten largest clones hold under 1.3%. The sequenced material came from central memory CD4+ T cells from blood. Receptors originate from a woman in her late teens or twenties in good health.

This chain uses TRBV5-6 with TRBJ1-6, with D possibly matching TRBD1 (5 bases). The V and J ends lost 3 bases and 0 bases respectively, with 13 bases between them. Germline loops: CDR1 SGHDT, CDR2 YYEEEE. There are 17 residues in the CDR3. The CDR3 spells CASSSQTERSYNSPLHF. CDR3 nucleotides: TGTGCCAGCAGCTCACAGACAGAACGCTCCTATAATTCACCCCTCCACTTT.

The J gene is TRBJ1-4, the V gene TRBV6-5; D is ambiguous. In germline, CDR1 is MNHEY, CDR2 SVGAGI. This CDR3 comprises 14 residues. V lost 3 bases and J 8 bases, leaving 13 bases between the germline ends. CDR3 residues: CASSYRSRKEKLFF. The CDR3 nucleotides are TGTGCCAGCAGTTATCGGTCTCGTAAGGAAAAACTGTTTTTT.

The chain is built from TRBV6-5 and TRBJ2-2, with TRBD1 identical over 9 bases. Trimming took 6 bases from V and 0 from J; bases not matched to a gene: 2. The germline gives CDR1 MNHEY, CDR2 SVGAGI. This CDR3 has 15 residues. The CDR3 DNA reads as TGTGCCAGCAGGCGGGACAGGGCGAACACCGGGGAGCTGTTTTTT. This codes for CASRRDRANTGELFF.

The chain is built from TRBV29-1 and TRBJ2-5; D not resolved. The CDR3 contains 16 residues. Germline CDR1 and CDR2: SQVTM and ANQGSEA. Trimming removed 2 bases at V and 7 bases at J, with 23 bases between. CDR3: CSVELLGGQITGTQYF. The CDR3, as DNA: TGCAGCGTTGAATTGTTAGGCGGCCAAATTACTGGGACCCAGTACTTC.

This clone was observed a handful of times. CDR3: CASSLLGWGSLRAETQYF. The CDR3 nucleotides are TGTGCCAGCAGCTTATTGGGTTGGGGTTCCCTCAGAGCGGAGACCCAGTACTTC. The chain is built from TRBV7-2 and TRBJ2-5, with D hard to call. Germline lookup yields CDR1 SGHTA and CDR2 FQGNSA. The ends were cut back, 2 bases at V and 5 bases at J, with 24 bases in the middle. The CDR3 length is 18 residues.

In this sample, this clone turned up a few times. V usage is TRBV5-6 and J usage is TRBJ2-3, with 7 bases lining up with TRBD1. Per the germline V gene, CDR1 is SGHDT and CDR2 is YYEEEE. This CDR3 is built from 16 residues. Trimming cost V 4 bases and J 2 bases; bases outside gene matches: 10. The CDR3 DNA is TGTGCCAGCAGCCTACGGGACAGCCCAGTCACAGATACGCAGTATTTT. It codes for CASSLRDSPVTDTQYF.

Turning to this clone: Other DNA sequences in this specimen translate into the identical CDR3. The rearrangement links TRBV28 to TRBJ1-3; no definite D call. V dropped 3 bases and J dropped 0 bases, with 6 bases sitting between them. From germline, CDR1 is MDHEN and CDR2 SYDVKM. CDR3 length equals 14 residues. The CDR3 sequence: CASSFVSSGNTIYF. The CDR3 DNA sequence: TGTGCCAGCAGTTTCGTCTCCTCTGGAAACACCATATATTTT.

The gene calls are TRBV7-3 and TRBJ2-3; 8 bases match TRBD1. The J segment lost 0 bases and the V segment lost 8 bases, leaving 4 bases of the junction unmatched. This CDR3 spans 14 amino acids. Per the germline V gene, CDR1 is SGHTA and CDR2 is FQGTGA. DNA for the CDR3: TGTGCCAGCTCGACAGGGGAAAGCACAGATACGCAGTATTTT. Protein product: CASSTGESTDTQYF.

The table lists this clone with many counts. The rearrangement links TRBV4-2 to TRBJ2-3; TRBD2 agrees at 15 bases. The ends lost 7 bases at V and 0 bases at J; junction bases unmatched: 8. Germline-derived CDR1 and CDR2 are LGHNA and YNFKEQ. This CDR3 comprises 18 residues. The chain's CDR3 is CASTPGLAGGTSTDTQYF. CDR3 DNA sequence: TGTGCCAGCACCCCGGGACTAGCGGGGGGTACTAGCACAGATACGCAGTATTTT.